This TCR beta chain was profiled in a study of blood T cell repertoires in COVID-19. Study overall: Spain, Italy and the United States supplied samples that represented acute and convalescent COVID-19. Sources were T cells, B-cell-depleted T cells, or PBMCs; the material itself was cDNA or gDNA.

Under the authors' procedure: Amplifying reference gene primers gave estimates of nucleated cell counts. Assay used: immunoSEQ multiplex PCR; TCRdb lists only in-frame clones, some missing. V, J and clone size are those of that table, while D and trimming were read from the DNA. The top ten clones hold approximately 0.9% of a sample with fewer than 140,000 clones, over 70% of them seen once. The V gene's germline CDR1 is MNHEY and CDR2 SVGAGI. This CDR3 has 14 amino acids. Trimming removed 4 bases from V and 10 bases from J; junction bases left unmatched: 9. The sequence came from a human donor with acute or convalescent COVID-19. The donor label of this sample is uncertain. The specimen sequenced was peripheral blood. The rearrangement uses TRBV6-5 and TRBJ1-2; 10 nucleotides line up with TRBD1. The CDR3 sequence is CASSSTGTGAVYTF. In nucleotides, the CDR3 is TGTGCCAGCAGTTCTACCGGGACAGGGGCGGTCTACACCTTC.